This T cell receptor beta chain was identified in a study of cytomegalovirus exposure and HLA in healthy donors. Overall study results and limits: Usually a TCR sequence was rare, but some public TCRs were found in many donors.

Trimming left V 0 bases short and J 4 bases short, with 4 bases between. The CDR3 spans 13 residues. The V gene's germline CDR1 is SGHAT and CDR2 FQNNGV. Primers for the PCR totalled 60 Vbeta and 13 Jbeta. Profiled with immunoSEQ multiplex PCR; TCRdb holds only in-frame clones, not every one. The sample includes about 130,000 clones, over 75% seen only once; the top ten take under 6%. Note on this clone: Antigen specificity is unknown.

This rearrangement joins TRBV11-2 to TRBJ2-1, with D uncertain. The clonotype comes from a man aged 30-40 years in good health and CMV-seronegative. The sample was PBMCs. The CDR3 is CASSLDRYNEQFF. The CDR3 DNA is TGTGCCAGCAGCTTAGATCGGTACAATGAGCAGTTCTTC.